The sequence of this TCR beta chain was determined in a study of blood T cell repertoires in COVID-19. The CDR3 runs to 18 residues. CDR1 is LGHNA and CDR2 is YNFKEQ in the germline V gene. The V segment lost 1 base and the J segment 0 bases; nucleotides outside the gene matches: 8. Produced via immunoSEQ multiplex PCR; TCRdb's table is partial and in-frame only. The table includes about 370,000 clones, 89% detected once. This clone was recorded once. This TCR was sampled from a woman in her 30s with COVID-19, enrolled during active disease. Specimen: peripheral blood. The V call is TRBV4-2, the J call TRBJ2-3, with 9 positions matching TRBD2. The CDR3 nucleotides read TGTGCCAGCAGCCAAGGTTCAGGCGGGGGGGCAAGCACAGATACGCAGTATTTT. Translation gives CASSQGSGGGASTDTQYF.